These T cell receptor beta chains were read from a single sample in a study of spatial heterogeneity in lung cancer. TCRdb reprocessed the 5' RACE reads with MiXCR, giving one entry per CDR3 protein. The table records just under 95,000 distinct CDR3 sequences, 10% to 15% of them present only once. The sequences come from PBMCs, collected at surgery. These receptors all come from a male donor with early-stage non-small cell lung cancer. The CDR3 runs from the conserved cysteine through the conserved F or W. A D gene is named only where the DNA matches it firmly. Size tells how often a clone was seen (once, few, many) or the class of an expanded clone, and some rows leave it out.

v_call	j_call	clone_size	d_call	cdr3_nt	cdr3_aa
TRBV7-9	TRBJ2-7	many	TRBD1	TGTGCCAGCAGCTTGGGACAGGGGAACTCGATGGGGTACTTC	CASSLGQGNSMGYF
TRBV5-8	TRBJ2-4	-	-	TGTGCCAGCAGCCTCAGGGTTTCCAAAAACATTCAGTACTTC	CASSLRVSKNIQYF
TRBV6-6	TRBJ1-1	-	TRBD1	TGTGCCAGCAGCACTACTTTAGGACAGGGGGCATCTGAAGCTTTCTTT	CASSTTLGQGASEAFF
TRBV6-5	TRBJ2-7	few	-	TGTGCCAGCAGTTACAACGGAGAGGAGTCCGAGCAGTACTTC	CASSYNGEESEQYF
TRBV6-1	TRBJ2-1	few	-	TGTGCCAGCACCCTGGGGCCCCAGAACAATGAGCAGTTCTTC	CASTLGPQNNEQFF
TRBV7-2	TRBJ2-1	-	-	TGTGCCAGCAGCTTACGGGACTCGTACAATGAGCAGTTCTTC	CASSLRDSYNEQFF
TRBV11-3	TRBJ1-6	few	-	TGTGCCAGCAGCTTATTGGTGAAGGACCTATATTCCCCCTCCTATAATTCACCCCTCCACTTT	CASSLLVKDLYSPSYNSPLHF
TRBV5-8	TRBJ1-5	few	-	TGTGCCAGCAGCCCCTGGGGCGCCAATCAGCCCCAGCATTTT	CASSPWGANQPQHF
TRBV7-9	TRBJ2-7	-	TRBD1	TGTGCCAGCAGCCCATGGACAGGGGAGGTACGCGAGCAGTACTTC	CASSPWTGEVREQYF
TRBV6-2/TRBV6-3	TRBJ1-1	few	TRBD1	TGTGCCAGCAGCCCCCGGGACAGGGGTCTGGGCACTGAAGCTTTCTTT	CASSPRDRGLGTEAFF
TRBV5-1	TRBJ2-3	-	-	TGCGCCAGCAGCCTCGGAGGGGGATTTGGAAGCACAGATACGCAGTATTTT	CASSLGGGFGSTDTQYF
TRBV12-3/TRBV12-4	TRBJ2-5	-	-	TGTGCCAGCACCTCCGGGGGAGTTGAGACCCAGTACTTC	CASTSGGVETQYF
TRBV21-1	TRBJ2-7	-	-	TGTGCCAGCAGCATCCGCGGGAGTTTCTCCTACGAGCAGTACTTC	CASSIRGSFSYEQYF
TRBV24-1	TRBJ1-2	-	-	TGTGCCACCAGTGAAAAAAAGGCCCCGACAGGCTACTATGGCTACACCTTC	CATSEKKAPTGYYGYTF
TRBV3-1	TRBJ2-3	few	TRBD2	TGTGCCAGCAGCCAAGATCGGTCTAGCGGTACAGATACGCAGTATTTT	CASSQDRSSGTDTQYF
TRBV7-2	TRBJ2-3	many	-	TGTGCCAGCAGCCCTCGTATGGGGGGATCGCAGGATACGCAGTATTTT	CASSPRMGGSQDTQYF
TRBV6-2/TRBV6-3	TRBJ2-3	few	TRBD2	TGTGCCAGCACACCGGGACTAGCGGGAGGAGGTACGCAGTATTTT	CASTPGLAGGGTQYF
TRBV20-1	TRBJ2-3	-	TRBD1	TGCAGTGCTAGGGCAGGGGGCGTAGATACGCAGTATTTT	CSARAGGVDTQYF
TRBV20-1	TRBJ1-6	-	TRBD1	TGCAGTGCTAGGGGCCCGACAGGGGGCAGACCCCTCCACTTT	CSARGPTGGRPLHF
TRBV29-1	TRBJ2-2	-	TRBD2	TGCAGCGTTAGGGCGGGAGATTTTACCGGGGAGCTGTTTTTT	CSVRAGDFTGELFF
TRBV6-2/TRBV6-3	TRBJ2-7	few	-	TGTGCCAGCAGTTACGGAGGCTTCCTATACGAGCAGTACTTC	CASSYGGFLYEQYF
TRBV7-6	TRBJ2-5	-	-	TGTGCCAGCAGCTTTGGAACATACCAAGAGACCCAGTACTTC	CASSFGTYQETQYF
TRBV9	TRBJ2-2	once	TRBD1	TGTGCCAGCAGCGTAGTCCCGACAGGGGCGAACACCGGGGAGCTGTTTTTT	CASSVVPTGANTGELFF
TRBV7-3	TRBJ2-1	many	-	TGTGCCAGCAGCTTAAGGGGTCCACTCGCCGGTGGTGAGCAGTTCTTC	CASSLRGPLAGGEQFF
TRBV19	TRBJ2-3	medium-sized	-	TGTGCCAGTAGCCCTGGGGGGAACACAGATACGCAGTATTTT	CASSPGGNTDTQYF